This entry features one T cell receptor (beta chain) sequence. This sample stems from a study of patients and donors after allogeneic stem cell transplantation. CDR1 and CDR2 (germline): KGHDR, SFDVKD. The ends were cut back, 4 bases at V and 8 bases at J, with 13 bases in the middle. The CDR3 has 13 amino acids. A single record per CDR3 protein comes from TCRdb applying MiXCR to the RT-PCR reads. The table has roughly 940,000 distinct CDR3 sequences, around 17% seen once. The origin of this receptor is a human donor who was either an allogeneic HSCT recipient or a stem cell or donor lymphocyte infusion donor (not recorded which). It is not recorded whose cells these are; they may come from a transplant donor. V and J are TRBV24-1 and TRBJ1-1; no clear D gene. The sample was blood, either unsorted or a sorted T cell fraction (not recorded which). CDR3 coding DNA: TGTGCCACCAGTGACCCCGGAGAACCCGAAGCTTTCTTT. Its protein product is CATSDPGEPEAFF.